This TCR beta chain was sequenced for a study of T cell responses to AZD1222 COVID-19 vaccine. Second-dose schedules of about 4 or about 12 weeks were combined. A few counts support this clone. Its antigen remains unidentified. The assay was immunoSEQ multiplex PCR, and TCRdb's table has in-frame clones only and misses some. The sample holds about 270,000 clones; about 94% are singletons and the top ten take 0.5% to 0.65%. The germline V gene has CDR1 SGHTA and CDR2 FQGNSA. Trimming took 1 base from V and 5 from J; bases not matched to a gene: 3. The CDR3 totals 17 residues. General observations from the study: Seropositive status at baseline applied to only a handful of AZD1222 recipients. Donor demographics were predominantly white British with a female majority; clonal diversity may be underestimated. Increases in Spike-specific TCR breadth and depth were seen after two AZD1222 doses.

The sample was peripheral blood, taken 28 days after the second AZD1222 dose. J is TRBJ2-2 and V is TRBV7-2; 14 nucleotides align to TRBD2. The clonotype was recovered from an adult who received the AZD1222 COVID-19 vaccine. Here the CDR3 reads CASSLVGTSGRTGELFF. The CDR3 DNA sequence: TGTGCCAGCAGCTTAGTAGGGACTAGCGGGAGAACCGGGGAGCTGTTTTTT.